This T cell receptor beta chain was obtained from a study of blood T cells in healthy people across ages. For the study at large: With template switching, about one barcoded beta molecule was captured per two T cells. Study-level findings and limits: The unknown donor CMV status may have confounded expanded clonotype changes.

The CDR3 is made up of 14 amino acids. V trimming: 3 bases; J trimming: 0 bases; junction bases outside the gene matches: 3. Germline CDR1 DFQATT, CDR2 SNEGSKA (reference sequence). This clonotype was seen repeatedly, ten times or more. Its antigen is not identified. A second roughly 6 to 12 cycle PCR used barcoded and J-beta primers. TCRdb re-analysed the 5' RACE reads in MiXCR, keeping a single row per CDR3 protein. The profile covers hundreds of thousands of distinct CDR3 sequences, with 30% to 45% appearing a single time and about an eighth taken by the ten largest. This rearrangement joins TRBV20-1 to TRBJ2-3; 7 bases are shared with TRBD2. This clonotype was obtained from a young man in good health. Sequencing used blood. The CDR3 reads CSASGEGSTDTQYF. DNA for the CDR3: TGCAGTGCTAGCGGGGAGGGAAGCACAGATACGCAGTATTTT.